The 20 T cell receptor beta chains listed next were all sequenced from one sample in a study of OX40 agonist ivuxolimab in advanced cancers. Only in-frame clones appear in the TCRdb table, and some are missing; sequencing was by immunoSEQ multiplex PCR. The table lists approximately 69,000 clones, around 82% of them singletons. The material sequenced was CD4+ or CD8+ T cells sorted from blood, taken in a trial of the OX40 agonist ivuxolimab. The source of these receptors is an adult with an advanced solid tumor such as melanoma, head and neck, liver or kidney cancer.

The J gene is TRBJ1-4, the V gene TRBV2; 10 bases line up with TRBD1. CDR1 is SNHLY, CDR2 FYNNEI, per germline. The V gene end was trimmed by 6 bases and the J gene end by 8 bases; junction bases not matched to a gene: 9. The CDR3 consists of 15 residues. CDR3 sequence (DNA): TGTGCCAGCAGGACTGGGGCGACAGGGGGCGAAAAACTGTTTTTT. This codes for CASRTGATGGEKLFF. Drawing the rest from reference TRBV2 and TRBJ1-4, the complete variable domain is EPEVTQTPSHQVTQMGQEVILRCVPISNHLYFYWYRQILGQKVEFLVSFYNNEISEKSEIFDDQFSVERPDGSNFTLKIRSTKLEDSAMYFCASRTGATGGEKLFFGSGTQLSVL.

J is TRBJ1-1 and V is TRBV6-5; no firm D call. The CDR3 runs to 11 residues. The V and J ends lost 0 bases and 5 bases respectively, with 1 base between them. Germline V gene sequence: CDR1 MNHEY, CDR2 SVGAGI. CDR3 coding DNA: TGTGCCAGCAGTTACTCGACTGAAGCTTTCTTT. Translating gives CASSYSTEAFF.

This chain uses TRBV18 with TRBJ2-1; 11 bases fit TRBD2. The V gene end was trimmed by 4 bases and the J gene end by 2 bases; junction bases not matched to a gene: 1. CDR1 KGHSH and CDR2 LQKENI come from the germline V gene. The CDR3 has 15 residues. The DNA for the CDR3 is TGTGCCAGCTCACTACTAGCGGGGGCCTACAATGAGCAGTTCTTC. Its translation: CASSLLAGAYNEQFF.

This clone was seen a single time. The CDR3 here is CASNPGGASNQPQHF. DNA of the CDR3: TGTGCCAGCAACCCGGGGGGGGCAAGCAATCAGCCCCAGCATTTT. The V call is TRBV7-8, the J call TRBJ1-5, with D maybe TRBD1 (6 bases). This CDR3 has 15 residues. V lost 7 bases and J 1 base, leaving 14 bases between the germline ends. Germline V CDR1 and CDR2: SGHVS, FQNEAQ.

The chain recombines TRBV5-1 with TRBJ1-5; a weak D match, TRBD1 (6 bases). V was shortened by 2 bases and J by 7 bases, with 16 bases between the two germline ends. CDR1 is SGHRS, CDR2 YFSETQ, per germline. The CDR3 has 15 residues. The CDR3 sequence: CASSFSGGDGQPQHF. In DNA, the CDR3 is TGCGCCAGCAGCTTTTCCGGGGGCGACGGGCAGCCCCAGCATTTT.

This chain links TRBV19 with TRBJ2-5, with D possibly matching TRBD1 (5 bases). V shed 4 bases and J shed 0 bases, with 6 bases lying between them. The germline V gene encodes CDR1 LNHDA and CDR2 SQIVND (reference sequence). The length of the CDR3 is 13 residues. The CDR3: CASSRGYQETQYF. For the CDR3, the DNA is TGTGCCAGTAGTAGGGGCTACCAAGAGACCCAGTACTTC.

The chain is built from TRBV19 and TRBJ2-5; D unresolved. The DNA end is more similar to TRBJ2-7, so the J call may be wrong. Germline CDR1 LNHDA, CDR2 SQIVND (reference sequence). The CDR3 runs 13 residues. The DNA of the CDR3 is TGTGCCAGTAGCCCTAGGGAAACCTACGAGCAGTACTTC. It codes for CASSPRETYEQYF.

Details on this clone: This CDR3 is also generated by other DNA sequences in the sample. The CDR3 sequence: CASSQVRETGSPLHF. CDR3 DNA sequence: TGCGCCAGCAGCCAAGTCCGGGAGACGGGGTCACCCCTCCACTTT. This chain joins TRBV4-3 and TRBJ1-6; no firm D call. Between the trimmed V and J ends, which lost 1 base and 10 bases, there was a span of 14 bases. This CDR3 is 15 amino acids long. In germline, CDR1 is LGHNA, CDR2 YSLEER.

The chain joins TRBV27 to TRBJ1-6; a weak D match, TRBD1 (6 bases). The germline V gene encodes CDR1 MNHEY and CDR2 SMNVEV (reference sequence). There are 14 residues in the CDR3. The germline V and J ends were trimmed by 3 bases and 9 bases, with 12 bases remaining between them. The DNA of the CDR3 is TGTGCCAGCAGTTTTTGGCAGGGGAGTTCACCCCTCCACTTT. Its translation: CASSFWQGSSPLHF.

CDR3 in DNA: TGTGCCAGCAGTTCCATTGACATCTCCTACAATGAGCAGTTCTTC. This translates into CASSSIDISYNEQFF. The rearrangement links TRBV27 to TRBJ2-1; no definite D call. Trimming shortened V by 4 bases and J by 0 bases, and 10 bases separated the two germline ends. Per germline, CDR1 MNHEY and CDR2 SMNVEV (reference sequence). The CDR3 runs 15 residues.

The genes are TRBV5-4 and TRBJ1-2; a possible D gene is TRBD1 (5 bases). Germline lookup yields CDR1 SGHNT and CDR2 YYREEE (reference sequence). This CDR3 is built from 13 residues. Trimming removed 5 bases from V and 8 bases from J, with 16 bases in between. CDR3 DNA: TGTGCCAGCAGTTTGAGGGGTAGTAGCGGCTACACCTTC. This gives the protein CASSLRGSSGYTF.

This clone has only one observation. The chain couples TRBV6-5 to TRBJ2-3; D is possibly TRBD2 (6 bases). Germline CDR1 reads MNHEY; CDR2 reads SVGAGI. The CDR3 spans 13 residues. V lost 8 bases and J lost 0, with 9 bases in between. The CDR3 DNA follows: TGTGCCAGCCGCGGGGTAAGCACAGATACGCAGTATTTT. It specifies CASRGVSTDTQYF.

DNA for the CDR3: TGTGCCAGCAGTCGGACTGCGAGCGGCTACACCTTC. Protein sequence: CASSRTASGYTF. The chain carries TRBV6-6 and TRBJ1-2; D remains ambiguous. Germline V gene data show CDR1 as MNHNY and CDR2 as SVGAGI (reference sequence). V was trimmed by 5 bases and J by 8 bases, leaving 12 bases between them. This CDR3 region has 12 residues.

The chain couples TRBV14 to TRBJ2-2; unclear D gene. The V end was cut by 3 bases, the J end by 1 base, with 0 bases between. Looked up from germline, CDR1 is SGHDN and CDR2 is FVKESK. This CDR3 region has 12 residues. CDR3 DNA: TGTGCCAGCAGCCAGAACACCGGGGAGCTGTTTTTT. Translated, it gives CASSQNTGELFF.

The chain uses TRBV23-1 and TRBJ1-2; D unresolved. Being an ORF, TRBV23-1 has a function that is uncertain. Trimming removed 0 bases at V and 2 bases at J, with 22 bases between. This CDR3 comprises 19 residues. The CDR3 loop is CASSQSVPGPARRNYGYTF. The CDR3 DNA sequence: TGCGCCAGCAGTCAATCGGTACCGGGCCCGGCGAGGAGGAACTATGGCTACACCTTC.

V usage is TRBV7-2 and J usage is TRBJ2-3, with 7 bases fitting TRBD2. The V segment lost 4 bases and the J segment 0 bases; nucleotides outside the gene matches: 7. The CDR3 loop spans 16 amino acids. Germline V gene sequence: CDR1 SGHTA, CDR2 FQGNSA. The CDR3 sequence is CASSSTSGLSTDTQYF. The CDR3 DNA follows: TGTGCCAGCAGCTCGACCTCGGGACTAAGCACAGATACGCAGTATTTT.

The rearrangement links TRBV5-1 to TRBJ2-4; D is perhaps TRBD1 (5 bases). In germline, CDR1 is SGHRS, CDR2 YFSETQ. With 4 bases removed from V and 0 bases from J, the gap between germline ends came to 14 bases. The CDR3 totals 16 residues. CDR3 residues: CASSTQGIGAKNIQYF. The CDR3 DNA is TGCGCCAGCAGCACTCAGGGAATTGGAGCCAAAAACATTCAGTACTTC.

The chain employs TRBV6-6 and TRBJ1-4; no reliable D call. Germline-derived CDR1 and CDR2 are MNHNY and SVGAGI (reference sequence). V lost 7 bases to trimming and J lost 2 bases, with 5 bases between them. The CDR3 consists of 12 residues. The CDR3 DNA is TGTGCCAGCAAAAGGACTAATGAAAAACTGTTTTTT. Translation: CASKRTNEKLFF.

This clone was counted a few times. The V call is TRBV6-1, the J call TRBJ1-5; TRBD1 agrees at 7 bases. CDR1 is MNHNS and CDR2 is SASEGT in the germline V gene. CDR3 length: 15 residues. V was pared by 2 bases and J by 3 bases, with 4 bases of the junction left unmatched. The CDR3 loop reads CASSEQGGYNQPQHF. In DNA, the CDR3 is TGTGCCAGCAGTGAACAAGGGGGCTACAATCAGCCCCAGCATTTT.

In nucleotides, the CDR3 is TGTGCCAGCAGCTCGGGACAGGGGGCCTACGAGCAGTACTTC. The encoded protein is CASSSGQGAYEQYF. This chain links TRBV7-2 with TRBJ2-7; 11 bases align to TRBD1. CDR1 is SGHTA and CDR2 is FQGNSA in the germline V gene. CDR3 length equals 14 residues. V dropped 4 bases and J dropped 2; count of bases not matched to a gene: 1.